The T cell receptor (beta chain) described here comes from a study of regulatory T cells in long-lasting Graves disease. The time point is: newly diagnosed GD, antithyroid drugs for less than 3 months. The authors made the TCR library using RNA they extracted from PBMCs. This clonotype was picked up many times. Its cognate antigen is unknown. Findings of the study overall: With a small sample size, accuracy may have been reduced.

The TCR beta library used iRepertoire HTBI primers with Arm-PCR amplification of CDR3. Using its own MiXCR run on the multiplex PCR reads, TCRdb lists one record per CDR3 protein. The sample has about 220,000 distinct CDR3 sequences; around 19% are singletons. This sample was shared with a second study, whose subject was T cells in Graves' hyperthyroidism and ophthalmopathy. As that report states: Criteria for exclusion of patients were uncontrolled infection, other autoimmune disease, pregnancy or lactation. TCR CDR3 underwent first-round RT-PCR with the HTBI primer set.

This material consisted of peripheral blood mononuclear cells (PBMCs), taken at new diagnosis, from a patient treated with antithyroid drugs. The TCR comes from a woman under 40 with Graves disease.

The CDR3 coding sequence is TGTGCCATCAGTGCCGGGACAGAAGAGACCCAGTACTTC. Its protein product is CAISAGTEETQYF. This rearrangement joins TRBV10-3 to TRBJ2-5, with 7 bases identical to TRBD1. Germline CDR1 is ENHRY and CDR2 is SYGVKD. CDR3 length equals 13 residues. V shed 4 bases, J shed 3 bases, and the junction held 2 bases outside the gene matches.